A selection of T cell receptor beta chains follows, all from one sample in a study of blood T cell repertoires in COVID-19. The table came from immunoSEQ multiplex PCR; TCRdb's copy has only in-frame clones and leaves some out. The table has roughly 130,000 clones, 84% seen once. Sequenced material: PBMCs or T cells enriched from blood (not recorded which). These receptors all stem from a man in his forties with acute COVID-19. The CDR3 runs from the conserved cysteine through the conserved F or W. The D gene is left open where the match is weak. Only some rows state a clone size, as once, few, many or a class for expanded clones.

TRBV7-8	NA	TRBJ2-1	TRBD2	TGTGCCAGCAGCTTTAGCGGGGGGGCCCTGAATGAGCAGTTCTTC	CASSFSGGALNEQFF
TRBV12-5	NA	TRBJ2-3	TRBD1	TGTGCTAGTGGTTTTGCCTCCGGGACAGACCTCAACGGGATAGATACGCAGTATTTT	CASGFASGTDLNGIDTQYF
TRBV12-3/TRBV12-4	NA	TRBJ1-5	NA	TGTGCCAGCAGTTTCAGAGAAGGAGGGCCCCAGCATTTT	CASSFREGGPQHF
TRBV3-1/TRBV3-2	NA	TRBJ2-3	TRBD2	TGTGCCAGCAGCCAGAGCCTGGGACTAGCGGGAGGGACGCAGTATTTT	CASSQSLGLAGGTQYF
TRBV4-1	NA	TRBJ2-3	NA	TGCGCCAGCAGCCAAGAAGGCGCGACAAATACGCAGTATTTT	CASSQEGATNTQYF
TRBV18	NA	TRBJ1-6	NA	TGTGCCAGCTCACCACGCGGGAGCTCACCCCTCCACTTT	CASSPRGSSPLHF
TRBV28	NA	TRBJ1-2	NA	TGTGCCAGCAGCTTGGGACATTCTAACTATGGCTACACCTTC	CASSLGHSNYGYTF
TRBV6-2/TRBV6-3	NA	TRBJ2-5	TRBD1	TGTGCCAGCAGTTACGACAGGGGGGAGACCCAGTACTTC	CASSYDRGETQYF
TRBV19	NA	TRBJ1-2	NA	TGTGCCAGTAGTAAGGACAGACAGAACTATGGCTACACCTTC	CASSKDRQNYGYTF
TRBV7-9	NA	TRBJ2-4	NA	TGTGCCAGCAGCGCATTTTCAGGATGGGCCAAAAACATTCAGTACTTC	CASSAFSGWAKNIQYF
TRBV6-1	NA	TRBJ1-1	NA	TGTGCCAGCAGTGAAACGGTGAACACTGAAGCTTTCTTT	CASSETVNTEAFF
TRBV27	NA	TRBJ2-3	NA	TGTGCCAGCAGTTCAAGGTTCCGGCGGAGCACAGATACGCAGTATTTT	CASSSRFRRSTDTQYF
TRBV25-1	NA	TRBJ2-3	TRBD2	TGTGCCAGCAGTGAATATTCCGGCGGGGGGGCGGTAGATACGCAGTATTTT	CASSEYSGGGAVDTQYF
TRBV9	NA	TRBJ2-5	TRBD2	TGTGCCAGCAGCGTTCTAGCGGAGGGGGAGACCCAGTACTTC	CASSVLAEGETQYF
TRBV7-9	NA	TRBJ2-1	NA	TGTGCCAGCAGCCCCGGGGGTCTTTGCCTCTTC	CASSPGGLCLF
TRBV7-9	NA	TRBJ1-1	TRBD1	TGTGCCAGTATGGACAGGGGGATGAACACTGAAGCTTTCTTT	CASMDRGMNTEAFF
TRBV4-3	NA	TRBJ2-1	TRBD2	TGCGCCAGCAAAATAGGACTAGCGGGCACCCATGAGCAGTTCTTC	CASKIGLAGTHEQFF
TRBV5-1	once	TRBJ2-7	TRBD2	TGCGCCAGCAGCTTGGTAGCGGGGGACCTCTACGAGCAGTACTTC	CASSLVAGDLYEQYF
TRBV27	NA	TRBJ2-1	TRBD2	TGTGCCAGCAGTTTAAGGACTAGCGGAAACAATGAGCAGTTCTTC	CASSLRTSGNNEQFF
TRBV30	NA	TRBJ1-2	NA	TGTGCCTGGAGCCGGGGGTGGGAATATGGCTACACCTTC	CAWSRGWEYGYTF
TRBV28	NA	TRBJ2-7	NA	TGTGCCAGCCTAGGGAGCTGGGGCTCCTACGAGCAGTACTTC	CASLGSWGSYEQYF
TRBV4-3	NA	TRBJ1-1	NA	TGCGCCAGCAGCAGCGAGGGAAAGGACACTGAAGCTTTCTTT	CASSSEGKDTEAFF
TRBV28	NA	TRBJ2-5	NA	TGTGCCAGCAGTTTAACCAGGACCCAGTACTTC	CASSLTRTQYF
TRBV2	NA	TRBJ2-1	TRBD2	TGTGCCAGCAATGGCGGGAGGGCGGGAAATGAGCAGTTCTTC	CASNGGRAGNEQFF
TRBV19	NA	TRBJ1-2	NA	TGTGCCAGTAGTATAGGGGAGGACTCGGCTGGCTACACCTTC	CASSIGEDSAGYTF